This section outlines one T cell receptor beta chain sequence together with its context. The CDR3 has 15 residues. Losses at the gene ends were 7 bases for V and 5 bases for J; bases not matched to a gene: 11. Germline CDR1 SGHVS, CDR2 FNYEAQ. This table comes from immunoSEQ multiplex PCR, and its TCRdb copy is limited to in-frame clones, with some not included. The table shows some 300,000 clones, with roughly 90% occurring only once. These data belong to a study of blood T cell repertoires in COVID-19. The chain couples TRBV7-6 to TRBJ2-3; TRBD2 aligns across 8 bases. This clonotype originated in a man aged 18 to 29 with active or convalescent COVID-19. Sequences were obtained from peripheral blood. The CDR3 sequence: CASTPSAGEVDTQYF. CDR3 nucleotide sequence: TGTGCCAGCACCCCGTCAGCGGGAGAGGTAGATACGCAGTATTTT. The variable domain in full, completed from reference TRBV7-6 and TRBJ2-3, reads GAGVSQSPRYKVTKRGQDVALRCDPISGHVSLYWYRQALGQGPEFLTYFNYEAQQDKSGLPNDRFSAERPEGSISTLTIQRTEQRDSAMYRCASTPSAGEVDTQYFGPGTRLTVL.